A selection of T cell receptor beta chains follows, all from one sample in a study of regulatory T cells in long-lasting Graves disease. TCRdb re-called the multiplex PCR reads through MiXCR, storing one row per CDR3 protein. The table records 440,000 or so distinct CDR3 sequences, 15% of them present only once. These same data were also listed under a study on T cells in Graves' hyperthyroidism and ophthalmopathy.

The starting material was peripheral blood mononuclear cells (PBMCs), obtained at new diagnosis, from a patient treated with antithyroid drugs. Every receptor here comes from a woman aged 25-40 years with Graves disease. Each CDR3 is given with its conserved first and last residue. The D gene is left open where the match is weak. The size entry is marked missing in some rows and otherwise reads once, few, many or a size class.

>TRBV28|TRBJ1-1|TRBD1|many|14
TGTGCCAGCAGTTTACTGCACAGGGGTACTGAAGCTTTCTTT
CASSLLHRGTEAFF
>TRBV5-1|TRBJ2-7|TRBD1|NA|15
TGCGCCAGCAGCTTGACAGGACAGGGTGTCAGCGAGCAGTACTTC
CASSLTGQGVSEQYF
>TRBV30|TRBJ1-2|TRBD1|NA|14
TGTGCCTGGAGTATCGACAGGGGTGGGGATGGCTACACCTTC
CAWSIDRGGDGYTF
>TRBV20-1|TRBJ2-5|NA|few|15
TGCAGTGCCACAAACCCAGGAGCGGTCCCAGAGACCCAGTACTTC
CSATNPGAVPETQYF
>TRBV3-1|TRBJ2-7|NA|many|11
TGTGCCAGCAGCCAAGCCAGCGAGCAGTACTTC
CASSQASEQYF
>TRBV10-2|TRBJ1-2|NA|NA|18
TGCGCCAGCAGTGATTCCCCGTGGGGGTCAGGCTTTGACTATGGCTACACCTTC
CASSDSPWGSGFDYGYTF
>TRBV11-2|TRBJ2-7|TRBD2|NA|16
TGTGCCAGCAGCAACACCGGGACTAGCGATTCTCACGAGCAGTACTTC
CASSNTGTSDSHEQYF
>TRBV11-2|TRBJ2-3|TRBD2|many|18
TGTGCCAGCAGCTCCCTAGCGGGAGCAAGGACTAGCACAGATACGCAGTATTTT
CASSSLAGARTSTDTQYF
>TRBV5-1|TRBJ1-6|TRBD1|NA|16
TGCGCCAGCAGCGACGCCGGGACAGCAAATAATTCACCCCTCCACTTT
CASSDAGTANNSPLHF
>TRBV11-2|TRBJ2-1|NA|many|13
TGTGCCAGCAGCAGGGACCAACACAATGAGCAGTTCTTC
CASSRDQHNEQFF
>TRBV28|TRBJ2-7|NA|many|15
TGTGCCAGCAGTATAGGGGCGCGGCACTCCTACGAGCAGTACTTC
CASSIGARHSYEQYF
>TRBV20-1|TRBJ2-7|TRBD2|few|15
TGCAGTGCTAGCTCCTTAGCGGGAATATCCTACGAGCAGTACTTC
CSASSLAGISYEQYF
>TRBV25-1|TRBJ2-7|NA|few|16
TGTGCCAGCAGTGAATTCGCCCAGGGGTGGTCCTACGAGCAGTACTTC
CASSEFAQGWSYEQYF
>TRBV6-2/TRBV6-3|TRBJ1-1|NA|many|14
TGTGCCAGCAGTCTCACAGGACACGGCACTGAAGCTTTCTTT
CASSLTGHGTEAFF
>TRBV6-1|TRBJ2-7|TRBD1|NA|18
TGTGCCAGCAGTCCCCAACCGGGACAGCTTACTCCAACCTACGAGCAGTACTTC
CASSPQPGQLTPTYEQYF
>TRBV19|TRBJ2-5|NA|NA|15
TGTGCCAGTAGTAATGAGGGACACCTACAAGAGACCCAGTACTTC
CASSNEGHLQETQYF
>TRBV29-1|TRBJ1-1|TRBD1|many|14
TGCAGCACGGGACAGGGCCTCGGATGGGCTGAAGCTTTCTTT
CSTGQGLGWAEAFF
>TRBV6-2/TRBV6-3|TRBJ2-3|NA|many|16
TGTGCCAGCAGTTACTCGGTGGGTCCATCCACAGATACGCAGTATTTT
CASSYSVGPSTDTQYF
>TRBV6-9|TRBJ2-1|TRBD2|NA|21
TGTGCCAGCAGTTACTCGAATGTGGTTCTAGCGGGTAACTCAGAATACAATGAGCAGTTCTTC
CASSYSNVVLAGNSEYNEQFF
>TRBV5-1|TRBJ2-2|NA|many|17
TGCGCCAGCAGCTTTCGTCAGGAGGACAGTTACACCGGGGAGCTGTTTTTT
CASSFRQEDSYTGELFF
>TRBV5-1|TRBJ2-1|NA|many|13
TGCGCCAGCAGCAGCCTAGGAGGCAATGAGCAGTTCTTC
CASSSLGGNEQFF
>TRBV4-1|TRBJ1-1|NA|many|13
TGCGCCAGCAGCCAGACGGGGGGGAGAGAAGCTTTCTTT
CASSQTGGREAFF
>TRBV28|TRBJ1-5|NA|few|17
TGTGCCAGCAGTTTAACGGCAGGGCTTCTGGGTAATCAGCCCCAGCATTTT
CASSLTAGLLGNQPQHF
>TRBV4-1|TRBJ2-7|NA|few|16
TGCGCCAGCAGCCAAGGGGGGATAAACAATAGGTACGAGCAGTACTTC
CASSQGGINNRYEQYF
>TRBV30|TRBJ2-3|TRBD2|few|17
TGTGCCTGGAGCGGACTAGCGGGAGAGTGGAGCACAGATACGCAGTATTTT
CAWSGLAGEWSTDTQYF
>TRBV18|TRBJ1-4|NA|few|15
TGTGCCAGCTCACCCACGCCCCCCCCGGGCGAAAAACTGTTTTTT
CASSPTPPPGEKLFF
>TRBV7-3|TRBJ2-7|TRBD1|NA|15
TGTGCCAGCAGCGAGGGGGGGACAGGGGCCTACGAGCAGTACTTC
CASSEGGTGAYEQYF
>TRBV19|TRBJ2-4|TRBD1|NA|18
TGTGCCAGTAGGTCAAGGGGGCAATCGGTCTTAGCCAAAAACATTCAGTACTTC
CASRSRGQSVLAKNIQYF
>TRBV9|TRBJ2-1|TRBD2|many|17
TGTGCCAGCAGCGGGGCTAGCGGGAGGGCCCCCTACAATGAGCAGTTCTTC
CASSGASGRAPYNEQFF
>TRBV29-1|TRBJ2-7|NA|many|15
TGCAGCGTTGAACGGCGAGGACAGACAAGGGGCGAGCAGTACTTC
CSVERRGQTRGEQYF
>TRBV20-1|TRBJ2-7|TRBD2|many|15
TGCAGTGCTAATTCACCTAGCGGGAGCTCCTACGAGCAGTACTTC
CSANSPSGSSYEQYF
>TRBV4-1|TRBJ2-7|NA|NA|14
TGCGCCAGCGGTATGGACCCGCGCGGCTACGAGCAGTACTTC
CASGMDPRGYEQYF
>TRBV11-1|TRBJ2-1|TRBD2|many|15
TGTGCCAGCAGGCCCGGACTAGCGCCTTACAATGAGCAGTTCTTC
CASRPGLAPYNEQFF
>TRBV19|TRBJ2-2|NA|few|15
TGTGCCAGTAGTATAGAAGTCAAAGGCACCGGGGAGCTGTTTTTT
CASSIEVKGTGELFF
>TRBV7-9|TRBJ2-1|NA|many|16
TGTGCCAGCAGCTTAGTCGCGGCCTCCACCTACAATGAGCAGTTCTTC
CASSLVAASTYNEQFF
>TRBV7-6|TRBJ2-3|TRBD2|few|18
TGTGCCAGCAGGGGTGTGCGAGGGACTAGGAAAGGTACAGATACGCAGTATTTT
CASRGVRGTRKGTDTQYF
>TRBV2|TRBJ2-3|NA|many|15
TGTGCCAGCAGTGACCTGACAGGAGGAACAGATACGCAGTATTTT
CASSDLTGGTDTQYF
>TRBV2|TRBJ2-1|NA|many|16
TGTGCCAGCAGTGAAGCCGCGACACCCCAATCCAATGAGCAGTTCTTC
CASSEAATPQSNEQFF
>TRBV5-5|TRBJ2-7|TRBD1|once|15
TGTGCCAGCAGCAATCGACAGGGGAGCTCCTACGAGCAGTACTTC
CASSNRQGSSYEQYF
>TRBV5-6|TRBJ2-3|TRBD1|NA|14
TGTGCCAGCAGTCTGACAGGGGAAACAGATACGCAGTATTTT
CASSLTGETDTQYF
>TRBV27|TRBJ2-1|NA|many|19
TGTGCCAGCAGACCCCTGCGGACCCTTCCGCCCAACTCCTACAATGAGCAGTTCTTC
CASRPLRTLPPNSYNEQFF
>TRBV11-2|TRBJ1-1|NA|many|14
TGTGCCAGCAGCCAAACAGGGTTGAACACTGAAGCTTTCTTT
CASSQTGLNTEAFF
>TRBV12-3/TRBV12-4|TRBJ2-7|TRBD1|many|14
TGTGCCAGCAGCCTGGACAGGGTTCGATCCGAGCAGTACTTC
CASSLDRVRSEQYF
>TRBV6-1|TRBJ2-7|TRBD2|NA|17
TGTGCCAGCAGTCGCGGGGGGGGCGAAAGTAACTCCTACGAGCAGTACTTC
CASSRGGGESNSYEQYF
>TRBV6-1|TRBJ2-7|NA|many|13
TGTGCCAGCGAGGCAGCGAGCTCCTACGAGCAGTACTTC
CASEAASSYEQYF
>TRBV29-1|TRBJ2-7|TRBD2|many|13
TGCAGCGTTGTCCTAGCGGGAGCCTACGAGCAGTACTTC
CSVVLAGAYEQYF
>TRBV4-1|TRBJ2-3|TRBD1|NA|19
TGCGCCAGCAGCCAAGCACCCGCTACACAGGGGGCGAGCACAGATACGCAGTATTTT
CASSQAPATQGASTDTQYF
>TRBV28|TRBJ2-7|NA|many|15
TGTGCCAGCAGTTCCTTCTCAGGGCGGCGCAACGAGCAGTACTTC
CASSSFSGRRNEQYF
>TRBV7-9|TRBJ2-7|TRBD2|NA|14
TGTGCCAGCAGCCAAAGCGGGAGGCCCTACGAGCAGTACTTC
CASSQSGRPYEQYF
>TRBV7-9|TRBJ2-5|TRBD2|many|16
TGTGCCAGCAGCCTAATATCGGGACTAGCAAAAGAGACCCAGTACTTC
CASSLISGLAKETQYF
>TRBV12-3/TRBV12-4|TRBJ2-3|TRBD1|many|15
TGTGCCAGCAGCGAACCCGGGACAGGGAGCATAACGCAGTATTTT
CASSEPGTGSITQYF
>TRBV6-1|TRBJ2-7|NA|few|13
TGTGCCACCCAAATTAAGTTCGGCTACGAGCAGTACTTC
CATQIKFGYEQYF
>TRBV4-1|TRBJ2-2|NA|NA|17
TGCGCCAGCAGCCATAGAACGTTGGCAGGAGGCACCGGGGAGCTGTTTTTT
CASSHRTLAGGTGELFF
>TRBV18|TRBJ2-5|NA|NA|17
TGTGCCAGCTCACCGGGAAAACCGGGACTTTTTCAAGAGACCCAGTACTTC
CASSPGKPGLFQETQYF
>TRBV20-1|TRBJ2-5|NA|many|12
TGCAGTGCCCGGCGCCCTTCAGAGACCCAGTACTTC
CSARRPSETQYF
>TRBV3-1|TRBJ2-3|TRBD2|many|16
TGTGCCAGCAGCCCCCGACTAGCGGGACTGACAGATACGCAGTATTTT
CASSPRLAGLTDTQYF
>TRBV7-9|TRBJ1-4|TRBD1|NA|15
TGTGCCAGCAGCTCGGGACAGGATATTCAAGAAAAACTGTTTTTT
CASSSGQDIQEKLFF
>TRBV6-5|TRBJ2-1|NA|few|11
TGTGCCAGCAGTTGGGGGTATGAGCAGTTCTTC
CASSWGYEQFF
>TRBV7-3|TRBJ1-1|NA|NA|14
TGTGCCAGCAGCTTAGGGCAGGAGAACACTGAAGCTTTCTTT
CASSLGQENTEAFF